This note documents a single T cell receptor (beta chain) sequence. The ends lost 4 bases at V and 2 bases at J; junction bases unmatched: 14. Looked up from germline, CDR1 is MNHEY and CDR2 is SMNVEV (reference sequence). There are 18 residues in the CDR3. These data are taken from a study of shared T cell receptors in the human thymus. Here immunoSEQ multiplex PCR was the method, and the copy in TCRdb shows in-frame clones only, minus some. This table has under 850,000 clones, around 87% appearing once. These data also featured in a second study, about human thymus T cells. This second study notes: Corrective heart surgery yielded resections, and these provided the thymus tissue. Usage of V and J genes appeared biased in thymic and blood repertoires. Related research found strongly overlapping thymic repertoires in unrelated individuals.

The TCR comes from a boy under two years old with a congenital heart defect. The chain recombines TRBV27 with TRBJ2-1, with 7 bases matching TRBD1. Sequenced material: thymocytes. Here the CDR3 reads CASSSAYRQGEAYNEQFF. The CDR3, as DNA: TGTGCCAGCAGTTCCGCATATCGACAGGGAGAGGCCTACAATGAGCAGTTCTTC.